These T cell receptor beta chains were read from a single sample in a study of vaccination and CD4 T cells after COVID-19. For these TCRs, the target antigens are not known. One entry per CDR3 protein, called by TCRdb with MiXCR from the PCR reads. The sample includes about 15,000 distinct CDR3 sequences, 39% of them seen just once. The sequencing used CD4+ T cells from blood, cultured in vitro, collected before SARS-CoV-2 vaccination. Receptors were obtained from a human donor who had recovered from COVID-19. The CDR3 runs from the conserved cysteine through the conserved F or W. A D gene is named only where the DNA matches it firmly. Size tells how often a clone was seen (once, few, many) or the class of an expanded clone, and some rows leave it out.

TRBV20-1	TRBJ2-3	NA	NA	TGCAGTTCTTCCCCTGGGGGCACAGATACGCAGTATTTT	CSSSPGGTDTQYF
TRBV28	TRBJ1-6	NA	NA	TGTGCCAGCAGTATCCTACCCAGGGGAGGCTCACCCCTCCACTTT	CASSILPRGGSPLHF
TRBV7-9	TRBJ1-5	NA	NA	TGTGCCAGCAGCTTAAGTCAGCCCCAGCATTTT	CASSLSQPQHF
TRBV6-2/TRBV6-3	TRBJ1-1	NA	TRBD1	TGTGCCAGCAGTGGACAGGGGGCGATTGAGGGCACTGAAGCTTTCTTT	CASSGQGAIEGTEAFF
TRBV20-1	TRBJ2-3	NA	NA	TGCAGTGCTCCCGCCTCATCGGGAGTATCCACAGATACGCAGTATTTT	CSAPASSGVSTDTQYF
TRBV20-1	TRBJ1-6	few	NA	TGCAGTCCGTATGCGGGGGATTCACCCCTCCACTTT	CSPYAGDSPLHF
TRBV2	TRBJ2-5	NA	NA	TGTGCCAGATCCGGGACAATGACTCGAGAGACCCAGTACTTC	CARSGTMTRETQYF
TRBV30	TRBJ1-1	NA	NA	TGTGCCTGGAGTGTCTGGGGACCGCGCCACACTGAAGCTTTCTTT	CAWSVWGPRHTEAFF
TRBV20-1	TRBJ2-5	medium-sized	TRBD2	TGCAGTGCCAGACTAGCGGGGGCCCTCCGAGAGACCCAGTACTTC	CSARLAGALRETQYF
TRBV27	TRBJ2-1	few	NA	TGTGCGTCCCGGAGCTCCTACAATGAGCAGTTCTTC	CASRSSYNEQFF
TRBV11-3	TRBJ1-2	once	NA	TGTGCCAGCCGCATCCTGCCGTCTAACTATGGCTACACCTTC	CASRILPSNYGYTF
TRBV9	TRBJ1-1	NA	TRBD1	TGTGCCAGCAGCGCACAGCGGGACAGGGTCACTGAAGCTTTCTTT	CASSAQRDRVTEAFF
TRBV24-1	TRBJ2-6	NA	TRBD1	TGTGCCACCAGTGCCCCGACAGGGTCTGGGGCCAACGTCCTGACTTTC	CATSAPTGSGANVLTF
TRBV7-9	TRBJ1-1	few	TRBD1	TGTGCCAGCAGCCTTGGACAGGTAGAGAACACTGAAGCTTTCTTT	CASSLGQVENTEAFF
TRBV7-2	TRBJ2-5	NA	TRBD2	TGTGCCAGCAGCCGAACGGAGCGGGGGGGCCGAGAGACCCAGTACTTC	CASSRTERGGRETQYF
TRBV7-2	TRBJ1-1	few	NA	TGTGCCAGCAGCTCCCGGGCCAAGAACACTGAAGCTTTCTTT	CASSSRAKNTEAFF
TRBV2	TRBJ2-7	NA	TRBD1	TGTGCCAGCAGTCCCCGGGACAGTCTCTACGAGCAGTACTTC	CASSPRDSLYEQYF
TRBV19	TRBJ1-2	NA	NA	TGTGCCAGTACTACAAGGGGTAATAACTATGGCTACACCTTC	CASTTRGNNYGYTF
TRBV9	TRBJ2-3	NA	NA	TGTGCCAGCAGCGTAGTGACTACAGATACGCAGTATTTT	CASSVVTTDTQYF
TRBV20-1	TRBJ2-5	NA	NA	TGCAGTGCTAGGGGAGGGGGGCAGCAACAAGAGACCCAGTACTTC	CSARGGGQQQETQYF
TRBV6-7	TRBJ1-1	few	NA	TGTGCCAGCAGTTACGTGAGGGGCACTGAAGCTTTCTTT	CASSYVRGTEAFF
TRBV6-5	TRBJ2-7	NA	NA	TGTGCCAGCAGTTACAGCAGAATTTGGGCCGCAGGGAAAAGGAGCGAGCAGTACTTC	CASSYSRIWAAGKRSEQYF
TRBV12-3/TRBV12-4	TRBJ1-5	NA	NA	TGTGCCAGCAGCCTTACGGGGGCTCAGCCCCAGCATTTT	CASSLTGAQPQHF
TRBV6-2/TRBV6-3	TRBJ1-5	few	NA	TGTGCCAGCAGTTACTCAGGCGGACTGCAGCCCCAGCATTTT	CASSYSGGLQPQHF
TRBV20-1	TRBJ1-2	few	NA	TGCAGTGCTAGGAACAGGGACTATGGCTACACCTTC	CSARNRDYGYTF
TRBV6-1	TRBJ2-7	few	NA	TGTGCCAGCACCAAAAGGCCGGGAAGCTACGAGCAGTACTTC	CASTKRPGSYEQYF
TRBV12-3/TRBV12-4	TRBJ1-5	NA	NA	TGTGCCAGCAGTCCCGTCTTCGGCAATCAGCCCCAGCATTTT	CASSPVFGNQPQHF
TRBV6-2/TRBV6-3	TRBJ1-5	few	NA	TGTGCCAGCAGTTACTCCTTAAGGTATCAGCCCCAGCATTTT	CASSYSLRYQPQHF
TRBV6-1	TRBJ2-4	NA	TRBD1	TGTGCCAGCAGTGACCCCGGGACAGGCAAAAACATTCAGTACTTC	CASSDPGTGKNIQYF
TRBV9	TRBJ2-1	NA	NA	TGTGCCAGCAGCTTAAGATGGGAGAACAATGAGCAGTTCTTC	CASSLRWENNEQFF
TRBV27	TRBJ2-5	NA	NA	TGTGCCAGCAGTTACCAGGGGGGATTAGAGACCCAGTACTTC	CASSYQGGLETQYF
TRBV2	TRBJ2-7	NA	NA	TGTGCCAGCAGCCCCCTATACGAGCAGTACTTC	CASSPLYEQYF
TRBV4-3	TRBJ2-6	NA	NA	TGCGCCAGCAGCCAAGAATCCGTAGCTGGGGCCAACGTCCTGACTTTC	CASSQESVAGANVLTF
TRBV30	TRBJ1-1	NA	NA	TGTGCCTGGAGTGAAGGGGGGCTGAACACTGAAGCTTTCTTT	CAWSEGGLNTEAFF
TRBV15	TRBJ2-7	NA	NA	TGTGCCACCAGCGAAGGGGGGGGTCCGTACGAGCAGTACTTC	CATSEGGGPYEQYF
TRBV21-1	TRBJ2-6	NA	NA	TGTGCCAGCAGCATACGGACTACCGGACGGGGCTCGGGGGCCAACGTCCTGACTTTC	CASSIRTTGRGSGANVLTF
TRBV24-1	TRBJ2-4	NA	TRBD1	TGTGCCACCAGTGGTAATACAGGGGGCGCGAACATTCAGTACTTC	CATSGNTGGANIQYF
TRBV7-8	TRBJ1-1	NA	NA	TGTGCCAGCAGCTTAATCGGGATGAACACTGAAGCTTTCTTT	CASSLIGMNTEAFF
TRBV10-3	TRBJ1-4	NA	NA	TGTGCCATCCGCGGGACGTGGCGCGAAAAACTGTTTTTT	CAIRGTWREKLFF
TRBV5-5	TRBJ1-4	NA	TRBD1	TGTGCCAGCAGCTTGGAGGGGGCGGCCCTTCCAGAAAAACTGTTTTTT	CASSLEGAALPEKLFF
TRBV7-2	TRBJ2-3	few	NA	TGTGCCAGCAGCAATGGTCCGGGAGCCACAGATACGCAGTATTTT	CASSNGPGATDTQYF
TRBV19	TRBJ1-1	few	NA	TGTGCCAGTAAAGGGAACACTGAAGCTTTCTTT	CASKGNTEAFF
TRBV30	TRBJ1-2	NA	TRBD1	TGTGCCTGGAGTGTAGTAGGACAGGGCTACGGCTACACCTTC	CAWSVVGQGYGYTF
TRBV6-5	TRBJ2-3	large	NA	TGTGCCAGCAGTTACGGCAGAAGCACAGATACGCAGTATTTT	CASSYGRSTDTQYF
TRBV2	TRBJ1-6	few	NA	TGTGCCAGCACCCCCCAGAAGCGGAATTCACCCCTCCACTTT	CASTPQKRNSPLHF